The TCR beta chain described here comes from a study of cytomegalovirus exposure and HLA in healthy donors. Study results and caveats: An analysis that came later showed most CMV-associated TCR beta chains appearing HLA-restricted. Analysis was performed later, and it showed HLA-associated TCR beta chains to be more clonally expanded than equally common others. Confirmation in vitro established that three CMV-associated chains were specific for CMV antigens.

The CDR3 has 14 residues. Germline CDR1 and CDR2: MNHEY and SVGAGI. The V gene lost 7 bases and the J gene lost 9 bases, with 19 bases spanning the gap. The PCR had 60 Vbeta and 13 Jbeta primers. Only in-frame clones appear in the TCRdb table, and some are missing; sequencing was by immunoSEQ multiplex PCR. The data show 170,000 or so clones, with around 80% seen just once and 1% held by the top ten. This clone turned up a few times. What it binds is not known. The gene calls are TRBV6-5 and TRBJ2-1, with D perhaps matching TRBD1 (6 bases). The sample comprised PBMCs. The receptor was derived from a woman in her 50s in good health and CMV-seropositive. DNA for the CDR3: TGTGCCAGCACGACCCCAGGGGTATCTGGTGAGCAGTTCTTC. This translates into CASTTPGVSGEQFF.